This passage covers 15 T cell receptor beta chains from one sample sequenced in a study of blood T cell repertoires in COVID-19. Profiling relied on immunoSEQ multiplex PCR, and the TCRdb table lists in-frame clones only, not all of them. The table shows some 51,000 clones, with just over 90% occurring only once. What was sequenced was peripheral blood. All receptors come from a man aged 35 to 55 with acute or convalescent COVID-19.

The chain has TRBV10-1 and TRBJ2-7, with a tentative D call TRBD2 (6 bases). V dropped 8 bases and J dropped 2 bases, with 16 bases sitting between them. This CDR3 region has 14 residues. Germline values: CDR1 WNHNN, CDR2 SYGVQD (reference sequence). CDR3 sequence (DNA): TGCGCCAGCTCAAGAGGTGGGGGGACCTACGAGCAGTACTTC. Translation: CASSRGGGTYEQYF.

The chain employs TRBV27 and TRBJ1-3; D perhaps matches TRBD1 (5 bases). This CDR3 has 15 amino acids. The V and J ends lost 0 bases and 2 bases respectively, with 8 bases between them. Germline V gives CDR1 MNHEY, CDR2 SMNVEV (reference sequence). The CDR3 spells CASSLSAGTGNTIYF. CDR3 sequence (DNA): TGTGCCAGCAGTTTATCGGCAGGGACTGGAAACACCATATATTTT.

The CDR3 here is CASSADTGQPQHF. As DNA, the CDR3 is TGTGCCAGCAGTGCCGACACGGGGCAGCCCCAGCATTTT. The chain combines TRBV6-6 with TRBJ1-5; no reliable D call. CDR1 and CDR2 (germline): MNHNY, SVGAGI (reference sequence). The CDR3 consists of 13 residues. V shed 5 bases and J shed 7 bases, with 12 bases lying between them.

The chain uses TRBV9 and TRBJ2-5, with TRBD2 identical over 11 bases. Germline assignment: CDR1 SGDLS and CDR2 YYNGEE. The CDR3 consists of 16 residues. Losses at the gene ends were 3 bases for V and 2 bases for J; bases not matched to a gene: 6. The CDR3, as DNA: TGTGCCAGCAGCGCGGGGGGACTAGCGGTACAAGAGACCCAGTACTTC. Translation gives CASSAGGLAVQETQYF.

Here the CDR3 DNA reads TGTGCCAGCAGTCTCTCCAAAGTAGCGGTTAGCTCCTACGAGCAGTACTTC. Its translation is CASSLSKVAVSSYEQYF. The rearrangement links TRBV27 to TRBJ2-7; possible D gene TRBD2, 6 bases. Germline CDR1 is MNHEY and CDR2 is SMNVEV (reference sequence). Trimming took 5 bases from V and 0 from J, leaving 20 bases between them. The CDR3 covers 17 residues.

The V and J genes are TRBV21-1 and TRBJ1-1. TRBV21-1 is an annotated pseudogene. CDR3 length equals 17 residues. CDR3 bases: TGTGCCAGCAGCAATCCCCGGAGGAAGGGAGGAAACACTGAAGCTTTCTTT. It yields the protein CASSNPRRKGGNTEAFF.

This clone was detected only a few times. This chain joins TRBV27 and TRBJ1-4, with TRBD1 matching 9 bases. The V segment lost 5 bases and the J segment 8 bases; nucleotides outside the gene matches: 9. This CDR3 is 15 amino acids long. Germline CDR1 and CDR2: MNHEY and SMNVEV (reference sequence). CDR3 nucleotide sequence: TGTGCCAGCAGTCCACGGGACAGGGTAGGAGAAAAACTGTTTTTT. Translating gives CASSPRDRVGEKLFF. Full variable domain (outside the CDR3, taken from reference TRBV27 and TRBJ1-4): EAQVTQNPRYLITVTGKKLTVTCSQNMNHEYMSWYRQDPGLGLRQIYYSMNVEVTDKGDVPEGYKVSRKEKRNFPLILESPSPNQTSLYFCASSPRDRVGEKLFFGSGTQLSVL.

The chain couples TRBV5-1 to TRBJ2-3; unclear D gene. The CDR3 length is 14 residues. With 0 bases removed from V and 2 bases from J, the gap between germline ends came to 7 bases. Germline values: CDR1 SGHRS, CDR2 YFSETQ. The chain's CDR3 is CASSLGLNTDTQYF. The CDR3 DNA reads as TGCGCCAGCAGCTTGGGACTCAACACAGATACGCAGTATTTT.

This rearrangement joins TRBV7-8 to TRBJ2-3; a weak D match, TRBD2 (5 bases). Germline lookup yields CDR1 SGHVS and CDR2 FQNEAQ. Trimming took 4 bases from V and 0 from J, leaving 14 bases between them. The CDR3 covers 16 residues. CDR3 sequence reads: CASSSELGRSTDTQYF. The DNA of the CDR3 is TGTGCCAGCAGCTCCGAACTAGGGCGGAGCACAGATACGCAGTATTTT.

Regarding this clone: An end of the junction differs from the germline gene, which may be a read error. The chain has TRBV7-2 and TRBJ1-1; TRBD1 is a possible D gene (6 bases). This CDR3 region has 14 residues. Germline V gene data show CDR1 as SGHTA and CDR2 as FQGNSA. For the CDR3, the DNA is TGTGCCAGCAGAGAGGGGGGGGACAACACCGAAGCTTTCTTT. It translates to CASREGGDNTEAFF.

A few counts support this clone. The chain joins TRBV10-3 to TRBJ2-2, with 9 bases lining up with TRBD2. The CDR3 loop spans 15 amino acids. Germline V gives CDR1 ENHRY, CDR2 SYGVKD. V was clipped by 7 bases and J by 1 base; unmatched bases: 4. CDR3 region: CAIKTAGGNTGELFF. The CDR3 nucleotides are TGTGCCATCAAAACAGCGGGAGGGAACACCGGGGAGCTGTTTTTT.

The chain carries TRBV24-1 and TRBJ2-3; D is unresolved. The V and J ends lost 9 bases and 0 bases respectively, with 9 bases between them. The CDR3 is 13 amino acids. Germline lookup yields CDR1 KGHDR and CDR2 SFDVKD. The CDR3 region is CATGHISTDTQYF. The CDR3 nucleotides read TGTGCCACCGGCCACATTAGCACAGATACGCAGTATTTT.

This chain links TRBV7-8 with TRBJ2-7; tentatively, D is TRBD1 (5 bases). The CDR3 contains 14 residues. V was cut by 3 bases and J by 3 bases, with 12 bases left in between. Germline lookup yields CDR1 SGHVS and CDR2 FQNEAQ. The CDR3, as DNA: TGTGCCAGCAGCTTTGGACACGCCAACTACGAGCAGTACTTC. Amino acid sequence: CASSFGHANYEQYF.

The chain joins TRBV3-1 (or the pseudogene TRBV3-2) to TRBJ1-1, with D hard to call. This CDR3 comprises 13 residues. Germline values: CDR1 LGHDT, CDR2 YNNKEL (reference sequence). V lost 2 bases, J lost 0 bases, and 4 bases lay in between. CDR3 amino acids: CASSQQMNTEAFF. The CDR3 DNA follows: TGTGCCAGCAGCCAACAGATGAACACTGAAGCTTTCTTT.

V is TRBV6-4 and J is TRBJ2-7, with D tentatively TRBD2 (6 bases). This CDR3 comprises 14 residues. Germline loops: CDR1 MRHNA, CDR2 SNTAGT. Trimming left V 0 bases short and J 13 bases short, with 19 bases between. This chain's CDR3 is CASSDSGLETSLYF. The DNA for the CDR3 is TGTGCCAGCAGTGACTCTGGGCTGGAGACTAGTCTTTACTTC.